These T cell receptor beta chains were read from a single sample in a study of blood T cell repertoires in COVID-19. Repertoires were generated with immunoSEQ multiplex PCR, while TCRdb's copy carries only in-frame clones and drops some. The sample comprises about 170,000 clones, around four fifths of which are singletons, and roughly 14% rests with the top ten. The sequenced material came from peripheral blood. The source of these receptors is an older woman with COVID-19, enrolled during active disease. CDR3s include the opening cysteine and the closing phenylalanine or tryptophan.

v_gene	j_gene	CDR3aa
TRBV10-2	TRBJ1-1	CASSTRGVNTEAFF
TRBV5-1	TRBJ2-2	CASSPGQGATGELFF
TRBV19	TRBJ2-1	CASSGRVAGEGEQFF
TRBV2	TRBJ1-4	CASSGERVINEKLFF
TRBV6-5	TRBJ1-3	CASKQGSYSGNTIYF
TRBV19	TRBJ2-4	CASRSTGDHIQYF
TRBV5-1	TRBJ2-3	CASSDRLAGVAADTQYF
TRBV12-3/TRBV12-4	TRBJ2-1	CASSLTWSEQFF
TRBV7-3	TRBJ2-5	CASSPGGPGTQYF
TRBV5-1	TRBJ2-1	CASSLAGVDEQFF
TRBV11-2	TRBJ1-1	CASSLPGVNTEAFF
TRBV28	TRBJ2-3	CASTPRLAGGRGDTQYF
TRBV5-1	TRBJ2-6	CASRAQGASAGANVLTF
TRBV6-1	TRBJ1-1	CASSDPPGGSEAFF
TRBV28	TRBJ1-6	CASSLSDRSPLHF
TRBV14	TRBJ2-5	CASSQERLAGVPKETQYF
TRBV27	TRBJ2-3	CASSTDPGGADTQYF